This T cell receptor beta chain derives from a study of cytomegalovirus exposure and HLA in healthy donors. At the level of the study: Of all 370 or so donors who were genotyped, roughly 85% belonged to the Caucasian-associated ancestry cluster.

Notes on the study in general: Follow-up analysis found HLA locus-dependent TCR association rates, highest for DRB1 and lowest for HLA-C. Accurate predictions that matched the HLA-A and HLA-B alleles of most subjects were reportedly made from TCR beta sequences. In a later analysis, an Asian-associated ancestry cluster reportedly showed fewer N-insertions than the approximately 700-donor mean.

The CDR3 is made up of 20 amino acids. The germline V gene encodes CDR1 SGHRS and CDR2 YFSETQ. In the PCR, 60 Vbeta and 13 Jbeta primers were used. Profiled with immunoSEQ multiplex PCR; TCRdb holds only in-frame clones, not every one. The data hold 180,000 or so clones, with 76% observed a single time. On this clone: The target antigen is unknown.

V and J are TRBV5-1 and TRBJ2-5; 8 nucleotides line up with TRBD2. The closer fit of TRBJ2-7 to the DNA end suggests the J call may be wrong. The sequenced sample was PBMCs. The source is a female donor in good health and CMV-seronegative. The CDR3 DNA sequence: TGCGCCAGCAGCGCATCCCCGGGACTAGGCTTAGCGGGCTCGGTCCACGAGCAGTACTTC. Protein product: CASSASPGLGLAGSVHEQYF.